Listed here is a single TCR beta chain. Its matching antigen is unknown. The record originates from a study of OX40 agonist ivuxolimab in advanced cancers. Study at large: Eligibility admitted prior anti-PD-1, anti-PD-L1 or anti-CTLA-4 therapy; about 39% had some. Partial response was recorded in three patients: one hepatocellular carcinoma and two cutaneous melanoma cases. Study-wide points: Averaging showed that CD8+ T cells had more expanded clones than CD4+ did. Low normalized T-cell clonal expansion was additionally recorded for some nonresponders.

Germline V gene data show CDR1 as SGHRS and CDR2 as YFSETQ. Trimming pared 4 bases from V and 5 bases from J, leaving 21 bases between. The CDR3 consists of 17 residues. Sequenced by immunoSEQ multiplex PCR; TCRdb stores in-frame clones only, minus some. The sample carries nearly 110,000 clones, about nine tenths recorded once. The gene calls are TRBV5-1 and TRBJ2-2; D possibly corresponds to TRBD1 (6 bases). The sample consisted of CD4+ or CD8+ T cells sorted from blood, taken in a trial of the OX40 agonist ivuxolimab. This clonotype was sampled from an adult with an advanced solid tumor such as melanoma, head and neck, liver or kidney cancer. The CDR3 coding sequence is TGCGCCAGCAGCCCGTCCGGTGGGGGCCTGAGTACCGGGGAGCTGTTTTTT. It yields the protein CASSPSGGGLSTGELFF.